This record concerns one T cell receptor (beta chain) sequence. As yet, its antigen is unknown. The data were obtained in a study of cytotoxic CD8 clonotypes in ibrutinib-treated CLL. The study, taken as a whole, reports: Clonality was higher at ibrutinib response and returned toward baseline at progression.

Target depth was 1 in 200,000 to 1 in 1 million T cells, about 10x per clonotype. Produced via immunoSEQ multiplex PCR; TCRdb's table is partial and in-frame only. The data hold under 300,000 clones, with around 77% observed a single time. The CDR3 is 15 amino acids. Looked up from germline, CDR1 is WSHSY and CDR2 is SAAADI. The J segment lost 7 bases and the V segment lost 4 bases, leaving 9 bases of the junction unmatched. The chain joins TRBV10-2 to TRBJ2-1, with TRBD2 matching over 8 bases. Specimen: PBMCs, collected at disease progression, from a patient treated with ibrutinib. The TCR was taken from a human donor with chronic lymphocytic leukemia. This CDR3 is CASSALRLARNEQFF. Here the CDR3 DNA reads TGCGCCAGCAGTGCTCTTCGACTAGCGAGAAATGAGCAGTTCTTC.